The 31 T cell receptor beta chains presented below share a single source sample, sequenced in a study of regulatory T cells in long-lasting Graves disease. Arm-PCR of CDR3 regions and iRepertoire HTBI primers were used to build TCR beta libraries. TCRdb called the multiplex PCR reads again in MiXCR, with one record for every CDR3 protein. The sample carries 300,000 to 500,000 distinct CDR3 sequences, under 25% recorded once. The time point here: persistent/refractory GD, antithyroid drugs over 5 years with positive TRAb. After RNA was extracted from PBMCs, the TCR library was made from it. Sequenced here: peripheral blood mononuclear cells (PBMCs), sampled when the disease was refractory, from a patient treated with antithyroid drugs. Receptor source: a female donor with Graves disease.

This clonotype came up a few times. The V and J genes are TRBV6-1 and TRBJ1-2, with D possibly being TRBD1 (5 bases). CDR1 is MNHNS, CDR2 SASEGT, per germline. The CDR3 length is 12 residues. V was cut by 2 bases and J by 10 bases, with 11 bases left in between. Here the CDR3 DNA reads TGTGCCAGCAGTGAAAGGGGATTAGACTACACCTTC. Translating it yields CASSERGLDYTF.

The chain links TRBV7-8 to TRBJ2-1, with no clear D. The V end was cut by 5 bases, the J end by 3 bases, with 14 bases between. Germline V lookup: CDR1 SGHVS, CDR2 FQNEAQ. There are 15 residues in the CDR3. The DNA of the CDR3 is TGTGCCAGCAGCGCTAGGGATGGCCTCTACAATGAGCAGTTCTTC. This translates into CASSARDGLYNEQFF.

There are a few counts of this clonotype. This sequence joins TRBV7-9 and TRBJ1-1, with TRBD1 matching 8 bases. Looked up from germline, CDR1 is SEHNR and CDR2 is FQNEAQ (reference sequence). CDR3 length: 15 amino acids. V lost 4 bases, J lost 1 base, and 5 bases stayed unmatched. In DNA form, the CDR3 reads TGTGCCAGCAGCTCCCTAGGGACAGGGAACACTGAAGCTTTCTTT. As protein: CASSSLGTGNTEAFF.

This clonotype occurred many times. V and J are TRBV28 and TRBJ1-2; 7 positions agree with TRBD1. With 3 bases clipped from V and 4 bases from J, the junction kept 8 bases outside the gene matches. The germline V gene encodes CDR1 MDHEN and CDR2 SYDVKM. The CDR3 spans 15 residues. In nucleotides, the CDR3 is TGTGCCAGCAGTTTGACCCGGACAGGAGCCTATGGCTACACCTTC. Encoded protein: CASSLTRTGAYGYTF.

This clonotype has a single count. This chain uses TRBV12-3 or TRBV12-4 with TRBJ2-1; TRBD1 aligns across 12 bases. V lost 7 bases, J lost 7 bases, and 5 bases stayed unmatched. The CDR3 is made up of 14 amino acids. The CDR3 region is CASKMGQGANEQFF. DNA of the CDR3: TGTGCCAGCAAAATGGGACAGGGGGCGAATGAGCAGTTCTTC.

The V gene is TRBV30, the J gene TRBJ2-4; tentatively, D is TRBD1 (5 bases). Per germline, CDR1 GTSNPN and CDR2 SVGIG (reference sequence). V was pared by 3 bases and J by 7 bases, with 22 bases between. This CDR3 is 16 amino acids long. The DNA of the CDR3 is TGTGCCTGGAGGGGAATCGAGACAGTTCCCGGGAACATTCAGTACTTC. The encoded protein is CAWRGIETVPGNIQYF. Combining the CDR3 with reference TRBV30 and TRBJ2-4 gives the whole variable domain SQTIHQWPATLVQPVGSPLSLECTVEGTSNPNLYWYRQAAGRGLQLLFYSVGIGQISSEVPQNLSASRPQDRQFILSSKKLLLSDSGFYLCAWRGIETVPGNIQYFGAGTRLSVL.

In this sample, this clonotype turned up a few times. This chain uses TRBV20-1 with TRBJ2-2; 14 bases align to TRBD2. The CDR3 has 18 residues. CDR1 DFQATT and CDR2 SNEGSKA come from the germline V gene (reference sequence). The V segment lost 3 bases and the J segment 3 bases; nucleotides outside the gene matches: 9. The CDR3: CSASIGTSGSWDTGELFF. CDR3 bases: TGCAGTGCTAGTATTGGGACTAGCGGGAGTTGGGACACCGGGGAGCTGTTTTTT.

This clonotype was seen many times. The V call is TRBV5-1, the J call TRBJ2-5; 7 bases are a match to TRBD1. Trimming took 3 bases from V and 0 from J; bases not matched to a gene: 2. Germline V CDR1 and CDR2: SGHRS, YFSETQ. This CDR3 is built from 14 residues. CDR3 DNA: TGCGCCAGCAGCTCGACAGGGCACCAAGAGACCCAGTACTTC. Its protein product is CASSSTGHQETQYF.

This clonotype was found a few times. The chain joins TRBV12-3 or TRBV12-4 to TRBJ2-2, with TRBD2 identical over 7 bases. V shed 6 bases, J shed 1 base, and the junction held 8 bases outside the gene matches. This CDR3 contains 16 residues. As DNA, the CDR3 is TGTGCCAGCAGACTAGACGGGACTAAGAACACCGGGGAGCTGTTTTTT. Its protein is CASRLDGTKNTGELFF.

This CDR3 reads CSARLAGGSEQYF. The CDR3 nucleotides read TGCAGTGCAAGACTAGCGGGAGGAAGCGAGCAGTACTTC. This chain uses TRBV20-1 with TRBJ2-7; 13 nucleotides line up with TRBD2. CDR3 length equals 13 residues. V lost 6 bases, J lost 6 bases, and 5 bases stayed unmatched. CDR1 and CDR2 (germline): DFQATT, SNEGSKA (reference sequence).

This clonotype was counted many times. This chain uses TRBV6-5 with TRBJ2-2, with D unclear. The CDR3 sequence is 15 residues long. The germline V gene has CDR1 MNHEY and CDR2 SVGAGI. Trimming cost V 4 bases and J 1 base, with 10 bases left between them. The CDR3 bases are TGTGCCAGCAGTTTAAGGGTGCTGAACACCGGGGAGCTGTTTTTT. Translating gives CASSLRVLNTGELFF.

The V gene is TRBV6-4, the J gene TRBJ1-3; D ambiguous. Germline CDR1 is MRHNA and CDR2 is SNTAGT. The V end lost 2 bases, the J end lost 0 bases, and 14 bases lay between the germline ends. The CDR3 has 17 amino acids. The CDR3 DNA follows: TGTGCCAGCAGTGACCTAATTTTAGCGGCCTCTGGAAACACCATATATTTT. This translates into CASSDLILAASGNTIYF.

The chain employs TRBV14 and TRBJ1-1; no firm D call. Trimming pared 1 base from V and 6 bases from J, leaving 12 bases between. The CDR3 totals 14 residues. Germline values: CDR1 SGHDN, CDR2 FVKESK. CDR3 loop: CASSQAIKGSEAFF. The CDR3 nucleotides read TGTGCCAGCAGCCAAGCCATAAAGGGCTCTGAAGCTTTCTTT.

The chain is built from TRBV27 and TRBJ2-4; 7 nucleotides agree with TRBD1. The CDR3 is 14 amino acids. Trimming took 5 bases from V and 1 from J; bases not matched to a gene: 2. CDR1 is MNHEY and CDR2 is SMNVEV in the germline V gene (reference sequence). The CDR3 region has the DNA TGTGCCAGCAGTAACAGGGGTGCCAAAAACATTCAGTACTTC. It codes for CASSNRGAKNIQYF.

This rearrangement joins TRBV19 to TRBJ2-5; 7 positions match TRBD2. The CDR3 runs to 15 residues. Trimming cost V 4 bases and J 5 bases; bases outside gene matches: 10. Germline V lookup: CDR1 LNHDA, CDR2 SQIVND (reference sequence). CDR3 nucleotide sequence: TGTGCCAGTAGTACTGGCGCGGGGGATTGGGAGACCCAGTACTTC. This codes for CASSTGAGDWETQYF.

Worth noting for this clonotype: A much more abundant neighbour one base away suggests this may be a read error. The CDR3 sequence: CASHGFTF. CDR3 DNA sequence: TGTGCTTCTCATGGCTTCACCTTC. This chain uses TRBV30 with TRBJ1-2; D is unresolved. There are 8 residues in the CDR3. Germline V gene sequence: CDR1 GTSNPN, CDR2 SVGIG (reference sequence).

This clonotype was observed a few times. A much larger clone differs by one base, so this may be a read error. This chain uses TRBV27 with TRBJ2-7; perhaps TRBD2 as D (5 bases). The length of the CDR3 is 14 residues. Trimming took 7 bases from V and 4 from J, leaving 17 bases between them. Germline CDR1 MNHEY, CDR2 SMNVEV (reference sequence). CDR3 sequence reads: CASKKRASIYEQYF. Written as DNA, the CDR3 is TGTGCCAGCAAGAAGAGGGCAAGCATATACGAGCAGTACTTC.

In its sample, this clonotype was seen many times. J is TRBJ1-4 and V is TRBV6-5, with D maybe TRBD1 (5 bases). The V gene's germline CDR1 is MNHEY and CDR2 SVGAGI. The germline V and J ends were trimmed by 4 bases and 10 bases, with 13 bases remaining between them. The CDR3 covers 13 residues. In DNA form, the CDR3 reads TGTGCCAGCAGTTGGGAGGCGAGGGGAAAACTGTTTTTT. Protein sequence: CASSWEARGKLFF.

J is TRBJ2-7 and V is TRBV30; a weak D match, TRBD2 (5 bases). This CDR3 is built from 15 residues. CDR1 is GTSNPN and CDR2 is SVGIG in the germline V gene (reference sequence). The V end was cut by 2 bases, the J end by 3 bases, with 17 bases between. As DNA, the CDR3 is TGTGCCTGGAGTCCAATCGGAGGAAAATTCTACGAGCAGTACTTC. Amino acid sequence: CAWSPIGGKFYEQYF.

This clonotype was observed at least ten times. The chain joins TRBV5-8 to TRBJ1-4; TRBD1 aligns across 7 bases. Germline values: CDR1 SGHTS, CDR2 YDEGEE. V gave up 4 bases and J gave up 7 bases; unmatched junction bases: 4. This CDR3 contains 13 residues. The CDR3 is CASSTDRVEKLFF. The DNA for the CDR3 is TGTGCCAGCAGCACTGACAGGGTTGAAAAACTGTTTTTT.

This chain joins TRBV4-1 and TRBJ2-5; 10 nucleotides match TRBD1. This CDR3 spans 16 amino acids. The germline gives CDR1 MGHRA, CDR2 YSYEKL. Trimming at V came to 2 bases and at J to 4 bases, leaving 7 bases not matched to a gene. CDR3: CASSQFRTGGPETQYF. The CDR3 DNA follows: TGCGCCAGCAGCCAATTCCGGACAGGGGGGCCAGAGACCCAGTACTTC.

The chain carries TRBV5-1 and TRBJ2-3, with 10 positions matching TRBD2. This CDR3 comprises 17 residues. Germline loops: CDR1 SGHRS, CDR2 YFSETQ. Trimming took 5 bases from V and 0 from J; bases not matched to a gene: 9. This chain's CDR3 is CASRRGGLAASTDTQYF. The CDR3 DNA reads as TGCGCCAGCAGACGAGGAGGACTAGCGGCAAGCACAGATACGCAGTATTTT.

In this sample, this clonotype turned up many times. J is TRBJ1-6 and V is TRBV27; D gene unclear. Germline V gene data show CDR1 as MNHEY and CDR2 as SMNVEV (reference sequence). The CDR3 consists of 14 residues. Trimming took 4 bases from V and 10 from J, leaving 14 bases between them. CDR3 in DNA: TGTGCCAGCAGTTCGGTTTTCCCTAGGTCACCCCTCCACTTT. The encoded protein is CASSSVFPRSPLHF.

The chain recombines TRBV9 with TRBJ2-5, with D maybe TRBD2 (6 bases). The V end lost 0 bases, the J end lost 1 base, and 10 bases lay between the germline ends. CDR1 is SGDLS and CDR2 is YYNGEE in the germline V gene. The CDR3 contains 15 residues. The CDR3 nucleotides are TGTGCCAGCAGCGTAGCTTTCGGGGGCCAAGAGACCCAGTACTTC. Encoded protein: CASSVAFGGQETQYF.

This clonotype was counted many times. The chain links TRBV6-2 or TRBV6-3 to TRBJ2-5; D is unresolved. Germline CDR1 is MNHEY and CDR2 is SVGEGT. The CDR3 has 14 residues. V was pared by 6 bases and J by 4 bases, with 15 bases between. CDR3 region: CASSRIGPRETQYF. DNA of the CDR3: TGTGCCAGCAGCCGCATTGGACCCAGAGAGACCCAGTACTTC.

This chain's CDR3 is CASSVDANQETQYF. For the CDR3, the DNA is TGTGCCAGCAGCGTAGATGCTAACCAAGAGACCCAGTACTTC. The chain recombines TRBV9 with TRBJ2-5; no clear D. V was shortened by 0 bases and J by 0 bases, with 6 bases between the two germline ends. In germline, CDR1 is SGDLS, CDR2 YYNGEE. The CDR3 has 14 amino acids.

This clonotype was picked up many times. The chain employs TRBV12-3 or TRBV12-4 and TRBJ2-7; 7 bases fit TRBD1. The CDR3 spans 14 residues. V lost 3 bases and J lost 0; bases outside the gene matches: 2. CDR3 sequence (DNA): TGTGCCAGCAGTTTCTGGACAGGCTCCTACGAGCAGTACTTC. This codes for CASSFWTGSYEQYF.

The chain uses TRBV28 and TRBJ1-1, with D maybe TRBD1 (6 bases). V shed 6 bases and J shed 10 bases, with 24 bases lying between them. The CDR3 consists of 15 residues. Germline CDR1 MDHEN, CDR2 SYDVKM. The CDR3 region is CASRGGGADTSGAFF. In DNA, the CDR3 is TGTGCCAGCAGGGGGGGGGGGGCTGATACTTCGGGAGCTTTCTTT. Filled out from reference TRBV28 and TRBJ1-1, the complete variable domain reads DVKVTQSSRYLVKRTGEKVFLECVQDMDHENMFWYRQDPGLGLRLIYFSYDVKMKEKGDIPEGYSVSREKKERFSLILESASTNQTSMYLCASRGGGADTSGAFFGQGTRLTVV.

The chain has TRBV19 and TRBJ1-1, with 7 positions matching TRBD1. This CDR3 is built from 14 residues. V shed 7 bases and J 2 bases; nucleotides not matched to a gene: 7. Germline CDR1 is LNHDA and CDR2 is SQIVND (reference sequence). CDR3 region: CASTRGRVNTEAFF. For the CDR3, the DNA is TGTGCCAGTACGAGGGGGCGAGTAAACACTGAAGCTTTCTTT.

This clonotype was counted many times. The chain recombines TRBV2 with TRBJ2-7; 7 bases map to TRBD1. The CDR3 sequence is 15 residues long. Germline loops: CDR1 SNHLY, CDR2 FYNNEI. V dropped 7 bases and J dropped 0; count of bases not matched to a gene: 9. CDR3 in DNA: TGTGCCAGCAAGACCCGACAGGGCAGCTCCTACGAGCAGTACTTC. This translates into CASKTRQGSSYEQYF.

The V and J genes are TRBV5-8 and TRBJ2-5; 7 nucleotides match TRBD1. The CDR3 is 14 amino acids. Trimming cost V 3 bases and J 4 bases; bases outside gene matches: 6. Germline values: CDR1 SGHTS, CDR2 YDEGEE. The CDR3 DNA sequence: TGTGCCAGCAGCTACCACAGGGGTGGAGAGACCCAGTACTTC. Translated, it gives CASSYHRGGETQYF.